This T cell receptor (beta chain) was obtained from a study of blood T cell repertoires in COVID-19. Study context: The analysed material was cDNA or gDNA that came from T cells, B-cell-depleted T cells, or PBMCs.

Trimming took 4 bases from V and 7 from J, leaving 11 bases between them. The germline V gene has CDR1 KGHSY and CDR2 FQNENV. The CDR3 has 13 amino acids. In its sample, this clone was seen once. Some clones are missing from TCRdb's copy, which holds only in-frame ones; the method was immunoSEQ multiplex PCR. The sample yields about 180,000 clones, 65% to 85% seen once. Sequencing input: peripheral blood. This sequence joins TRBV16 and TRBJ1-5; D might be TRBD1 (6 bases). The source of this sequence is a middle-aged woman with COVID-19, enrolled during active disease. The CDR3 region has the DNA TGTGCCAGCAGCCGGGAGGGGGGACAGCCCCAGCATTTT. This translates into CASSREGGQPQHF.